This T cell receptor beta chain was obtained from a study of T cell repertoires in cytomegalovirus infection. Study overall: CMV infection plus the matching HLA type was flagged by public TCR beta signatures.

This clonotype has just one count. The antigen remains undetermined. Per the germline V gene, CDR1 is SGHAT and CDR2 is FQDESV (reference sequence). V dropped 1 base and J dropped 5 bases, with 12 bases sitting between them. The CDR3 totals 15 residues. TCRdb ran MiXCR on the reads and lists one entry per CDR3 protein. The sample holds around 300,000 distinct CDR3 sequences, more than 20% seen once. The receptor's source is a human donor in good health (CMV status not recorded). Some clones in this sample may be carry-over from other donors' samples. The sequences come from cultured PBMCs, collected from culture after CMV antigen stimulation. This chain uses TRBV11-1 with TRBJ2-1; the D gene is possibly TRBD2 (6 bases). The CDR3 DNA sequence: TGTGCCAGCAGCTTAGTGGGACTCGAGCACAATGAGCAGTTCTTC. Protein product: CASSLVGLEHNEQFF. The complete variable domain, with remaining parts taken from reference TRBV11-1 and TRBJ2-1, reads EAEVAQSPRYKITEKSQAVAFWCDPISGHATLYWYRQILGQGPELLVQFQDESVVDDSQLPKDRFSAERLKGVDSTLKIQPAELGDSAMYLCASSLVGLEHNEQFFGPGTRLTVL.